This T cell receptor (beta chain) is from a study of naive and memory T cell subsets. Study-wide results and limits: Findings for naive and memory subsets could not be checked against ground truth.

This CDR3 contains 14 residues. Trimming removed 2 bases at V and 0 bases at J, with 8 bases between. In germline, CDR1 is SGHVS, CDR2 FNYEAQ. To note about this clonotype: Its antigen is currently unknown.

Two oligonucleotides, mixed equimolar, formed the beta constant-region primer covering TRBC1 and TRBC2. Nested alpha and beta constant-region primers with the SP2 primer drove four PCR rounds on ligated cDNA. TCRdb used MiXCR to reprocess the UMI-ligation and nested PCR reads, holding one entry per CDR3 protein. The repertoire consists of about 120,000 distinct CDR3 sequences, with just over 35% occurring once and the leading ten covering approximately 0.9%. Four subsets defined by CD45RA and CD27 were sorted after CD3, CD4, CD8 and live/dead staining. The chain uses TRBV7-6 and TRBJ2-7; D not resolved. What was sequenced was central memory CD4+ T cells from blood. The TCR originated in a human donor in good health. In DNA form, the CDR3 reads TGTGCCAGCAGCTTAAGTCAAAGCTCCTACGAGCAGTACTTC. It translates to CASSLSQSSYEQYF.